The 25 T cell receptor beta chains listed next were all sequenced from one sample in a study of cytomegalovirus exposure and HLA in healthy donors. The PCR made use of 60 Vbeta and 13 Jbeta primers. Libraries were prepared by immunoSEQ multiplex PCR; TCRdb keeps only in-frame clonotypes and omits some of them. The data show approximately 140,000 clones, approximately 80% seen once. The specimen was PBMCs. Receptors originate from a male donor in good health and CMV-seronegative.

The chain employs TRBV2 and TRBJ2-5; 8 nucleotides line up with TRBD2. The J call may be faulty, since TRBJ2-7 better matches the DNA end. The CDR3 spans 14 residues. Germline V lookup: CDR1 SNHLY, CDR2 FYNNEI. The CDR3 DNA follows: TGTGCCAGCAGTGAAGGGCTAGCGGGCTACGAGCAGTACTTC. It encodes CASSEGLAGYEQYF.

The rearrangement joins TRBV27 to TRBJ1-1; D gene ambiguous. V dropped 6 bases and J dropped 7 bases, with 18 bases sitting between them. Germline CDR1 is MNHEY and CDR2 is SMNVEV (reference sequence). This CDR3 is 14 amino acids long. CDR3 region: CASRPLKRAGEAFF. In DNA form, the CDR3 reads TGTGCCAGCAGACCACTCAAGAGAGCCGGTGAAGCTTTCTTT.

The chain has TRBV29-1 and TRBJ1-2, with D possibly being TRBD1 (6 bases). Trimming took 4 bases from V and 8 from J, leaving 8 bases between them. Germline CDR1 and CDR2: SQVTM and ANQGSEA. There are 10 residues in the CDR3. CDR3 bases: TGCAGCGTTGCTGGGGGCGGCTACACCTTC. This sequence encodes CSVAGGGYTF.

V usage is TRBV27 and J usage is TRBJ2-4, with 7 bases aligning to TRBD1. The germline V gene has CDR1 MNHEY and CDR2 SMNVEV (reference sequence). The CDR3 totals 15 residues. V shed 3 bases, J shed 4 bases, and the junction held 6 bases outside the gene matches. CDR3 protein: CASSLVGGAKNIQYF. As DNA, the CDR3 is TGTGCCAGCAGTTTGGTAGGGGGCGCGAAAAACATTCAGTACTTC.

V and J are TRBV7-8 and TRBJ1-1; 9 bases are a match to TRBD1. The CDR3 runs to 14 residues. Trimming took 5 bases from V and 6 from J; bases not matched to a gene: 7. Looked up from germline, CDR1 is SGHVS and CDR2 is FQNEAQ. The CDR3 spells CASSLGTGRAEAFF. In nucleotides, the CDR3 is TGTGCCAGCAGCCTGGGGACAGGGAGGGCTGAAGCTTTCTTT.

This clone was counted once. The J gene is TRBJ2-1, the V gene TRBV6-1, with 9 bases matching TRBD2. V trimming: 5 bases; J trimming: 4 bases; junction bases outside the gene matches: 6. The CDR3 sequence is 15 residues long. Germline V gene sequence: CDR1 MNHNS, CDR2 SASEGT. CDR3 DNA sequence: TGTGCCAGCAGTCAGACTAGCGGATTATACAATGAGCAGTTCTTC. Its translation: CASSQTSGLYNEQFF.

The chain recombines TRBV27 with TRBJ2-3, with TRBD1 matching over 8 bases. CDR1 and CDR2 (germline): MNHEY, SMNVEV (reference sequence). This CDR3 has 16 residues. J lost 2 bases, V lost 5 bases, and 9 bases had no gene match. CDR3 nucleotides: TGTGCCAGCAGTCCTCAGGGGGCGGGGCCCACAGATACGCAGTATTTT. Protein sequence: CASSPQGAGPTDTQYF.

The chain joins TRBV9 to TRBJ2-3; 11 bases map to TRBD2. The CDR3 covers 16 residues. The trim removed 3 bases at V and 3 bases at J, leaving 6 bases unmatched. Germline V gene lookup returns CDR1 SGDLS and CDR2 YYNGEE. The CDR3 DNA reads TGTGCCAGCAGCGCTAATAGCGGGAGGGCGACAGATACGCAGTATTTT. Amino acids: CASSANSGRATDTQYF. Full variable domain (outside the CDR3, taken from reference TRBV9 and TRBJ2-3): DSGVTQTPKHLITATGQRVTLRCSPRSGDLSVYWYQQSLDQGLQFLIQYYNGEERAKGNILERFSAQQFPDLHSELNLSSLELGDSALYFCASSANSGRATDTQYFGPGTRLTVL.

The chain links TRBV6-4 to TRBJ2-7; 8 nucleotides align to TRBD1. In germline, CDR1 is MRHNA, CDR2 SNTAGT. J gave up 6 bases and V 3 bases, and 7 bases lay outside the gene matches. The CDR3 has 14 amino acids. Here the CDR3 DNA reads TGTGCCAGCAGTGAACAGACAGGGGCATTCGAGCAGTACTTC. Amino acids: CASSEQTGAFEQYF.

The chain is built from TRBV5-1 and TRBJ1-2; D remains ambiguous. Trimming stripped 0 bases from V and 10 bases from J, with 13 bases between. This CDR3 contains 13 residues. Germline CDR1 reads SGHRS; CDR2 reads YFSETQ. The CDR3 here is CASSLAGAGDYTF. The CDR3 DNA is TGCGCCAGCAGCTTGGCAGGCGCCGGGGACTACACCTTC. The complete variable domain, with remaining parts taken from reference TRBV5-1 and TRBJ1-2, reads KAGVTQTPRYLIKTRGQQVTLSCSPISGHRSVSWYQQTPGQGLQFLFEYFSETQRNKGNFPGRFSGRQFSNSRSEMNVSTLELGDSALYLCASSLAGAGDYTFGSGTRLTVV.

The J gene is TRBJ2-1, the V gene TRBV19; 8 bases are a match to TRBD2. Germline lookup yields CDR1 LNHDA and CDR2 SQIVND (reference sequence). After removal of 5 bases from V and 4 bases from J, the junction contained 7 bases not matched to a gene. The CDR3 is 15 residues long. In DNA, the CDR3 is TGTGCCAGTAGTTGGGGTAGCGGGGAATACAATGAGCAGTTCTTC. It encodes CASSWGSGEYNEQFF.

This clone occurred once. The CDR3 region is CASSLSSGSSPDTQYF. The CDR3 DNA sequence: TGTGCCAGCAGTTTAAGTAGCGGGAGTTCGCCAGATACGCAGTATTTT. The chain has TRBV28 and TRBJ2-3; 9 nucleotides align to TRBD2. J gave up 4 bases and V 2 bases, and 7 bases lay outside the gene matches. In germline, CDR1 is MDHEN, CDR2 SYDVKM. This CDR3 is built from 16 residues.

DNA of the CDR3: TGTGCCTGGAGTACCGGGAGCGGCTACGAGCAGTACTTC. Its translation: CAWSTGSGYEQYF. The V call is TRBV30, the J call TRBJ2-7; D may be TRBD2 (6 bases). The CDR3 runs to 13 residues. From germline, CDR1 is GTSNPN and CDR2 SVGIG (reference sequence). The V and J ends lost 2 bases and 3 bases respectively, with 11 bases between them.

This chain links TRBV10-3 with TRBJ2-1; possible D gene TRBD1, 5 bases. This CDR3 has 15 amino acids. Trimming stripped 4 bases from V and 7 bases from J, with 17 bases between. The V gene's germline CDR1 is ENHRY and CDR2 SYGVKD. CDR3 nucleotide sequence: TGTGCCATCAGTGTCTTGAATAGGGGAACTAATGAGCAGTTCTTC. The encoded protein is CAISVLNRGTNEQFF.

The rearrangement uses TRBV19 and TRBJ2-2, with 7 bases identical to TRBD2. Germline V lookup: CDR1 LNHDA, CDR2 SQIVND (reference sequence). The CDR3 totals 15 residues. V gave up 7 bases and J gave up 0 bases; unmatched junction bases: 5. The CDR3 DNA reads TGTGCCAGTATTCCAGCGGGAACGAACACCGGGGAGCTGTTTTTT. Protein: CASIPAGTNTGELFF.

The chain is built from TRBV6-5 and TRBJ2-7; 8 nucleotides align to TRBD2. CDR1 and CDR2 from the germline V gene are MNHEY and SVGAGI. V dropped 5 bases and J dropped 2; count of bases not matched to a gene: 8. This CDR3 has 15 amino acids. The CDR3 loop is CASSGYPGGPYEQYF. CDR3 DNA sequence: TGTGCCAGCAGTGGGTATCCGGGAGGGCCCTACGAGCAGTACTTC.

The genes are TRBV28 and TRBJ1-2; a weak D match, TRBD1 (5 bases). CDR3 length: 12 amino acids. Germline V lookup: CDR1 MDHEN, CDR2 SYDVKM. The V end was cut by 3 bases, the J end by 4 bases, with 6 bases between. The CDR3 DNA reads TGTGCCAGCAGTTTGGGGGGCTATGGCTACACCTTC. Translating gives CASSLGGYGYTF.

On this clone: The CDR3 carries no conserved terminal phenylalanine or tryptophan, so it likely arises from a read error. The CDR3 coding sequence is TGCGCCAGCAGCCATCTCAGTGAGGCTTTCCTT. Its protein is CASSHLSEAFL. The V gene is TRBV4-1, the J gene TRBJ1-1; D uncertain. Germline loops: CDR1 MGHRA, CDR2 YSYEKL. CDR3 length: 11 amino acids. V lost 3 bases, J lost 11 bases, and 10 bases lay in between.

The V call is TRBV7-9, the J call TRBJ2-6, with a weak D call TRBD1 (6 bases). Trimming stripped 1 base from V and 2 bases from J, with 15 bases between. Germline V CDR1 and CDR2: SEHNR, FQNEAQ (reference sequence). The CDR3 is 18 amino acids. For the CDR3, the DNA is TGTGCCAGCAGCTTAGTAGGGGGTTCAGTCACTGGGGCCAACGTCCTGACTTTC. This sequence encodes CASSLVGGSVTGANVLTF.

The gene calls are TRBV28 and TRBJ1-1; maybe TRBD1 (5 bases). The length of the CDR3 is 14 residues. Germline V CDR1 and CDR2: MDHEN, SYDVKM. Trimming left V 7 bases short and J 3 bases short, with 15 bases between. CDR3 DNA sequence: TGTGCCAGCACCGCACAGGACCTTTACACTGAAGCTTTCTTT. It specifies CASTAQDLYTEAFF.

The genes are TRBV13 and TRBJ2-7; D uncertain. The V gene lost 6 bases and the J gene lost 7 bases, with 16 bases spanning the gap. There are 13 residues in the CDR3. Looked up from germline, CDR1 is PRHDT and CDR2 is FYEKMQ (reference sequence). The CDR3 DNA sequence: TGTGCCAGCAGTAATGAGCTGAATTCGGAGCAGTACTTC. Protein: CASSNELNSEQYF.

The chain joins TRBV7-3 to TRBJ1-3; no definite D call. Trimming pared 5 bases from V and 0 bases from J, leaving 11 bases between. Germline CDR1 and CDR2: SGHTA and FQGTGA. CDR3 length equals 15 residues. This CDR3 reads CASSPWRSSGNTIYF. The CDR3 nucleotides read TGTGCCAGCAGCCCCTGGAGGTCCTCTGGAAACACCATATATTTT.

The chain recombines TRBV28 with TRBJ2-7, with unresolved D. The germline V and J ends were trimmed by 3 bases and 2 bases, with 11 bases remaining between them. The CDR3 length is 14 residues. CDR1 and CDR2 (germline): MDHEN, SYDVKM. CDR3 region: CASSFNAETYEQYF. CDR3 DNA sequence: TGTGCCAGCAGTTTTAACGCGGAGACCTACGAGCAGTACTTC.

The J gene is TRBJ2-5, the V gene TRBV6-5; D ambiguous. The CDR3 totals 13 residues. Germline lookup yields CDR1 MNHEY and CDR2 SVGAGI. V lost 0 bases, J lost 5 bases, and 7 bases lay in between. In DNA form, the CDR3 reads TGTGCCAGCAGTTACTCGATCGGGGAGACCCAGTACTTC. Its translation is CASSYSIGETQYF.

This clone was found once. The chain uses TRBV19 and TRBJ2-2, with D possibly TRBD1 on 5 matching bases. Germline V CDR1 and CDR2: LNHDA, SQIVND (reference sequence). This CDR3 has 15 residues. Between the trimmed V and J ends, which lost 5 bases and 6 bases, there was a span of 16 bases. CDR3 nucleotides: TGTGCCAGTAGTCCCAAAAGGGGCGGCGCCGGGGAGCTGTTTTTT. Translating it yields CASSPKRGGAGELFF.